Listed here is a single TCR beta chain. The primer mix had 60 Vbeta and 13 Jbeta primers. The assay was immunoSEQ multiplex PCR, and TCRdb's table has in-frame clones only and misses some. The data contain over 200,000 clones, 65% to 75% of them singletons. The data were taken from a study of cytomegalovirus exposure and HLA in healthy donors. With 6 bases clipped from V and 4 bases from J, the junction kept 10 bases outside the gene matches. This CDR3 is 15 amino acids long. Germline values: CDR1 MNHEY, CDR2 SMNVEV (reference sequence). Sample: PBMCs. This TCR came from a woman in her thirties in good health and CMV-seronegative. The chain uses TRBV27 and TRBJ1-1; the match to TRBD1 covers 8 bases. The CDR3 region has the DNA TGTGCCAGCAGCTACAGGGGGAGGACCATCACTGAAGCTTTCTTT. It is translated as CASSYRGRTITEAFF.